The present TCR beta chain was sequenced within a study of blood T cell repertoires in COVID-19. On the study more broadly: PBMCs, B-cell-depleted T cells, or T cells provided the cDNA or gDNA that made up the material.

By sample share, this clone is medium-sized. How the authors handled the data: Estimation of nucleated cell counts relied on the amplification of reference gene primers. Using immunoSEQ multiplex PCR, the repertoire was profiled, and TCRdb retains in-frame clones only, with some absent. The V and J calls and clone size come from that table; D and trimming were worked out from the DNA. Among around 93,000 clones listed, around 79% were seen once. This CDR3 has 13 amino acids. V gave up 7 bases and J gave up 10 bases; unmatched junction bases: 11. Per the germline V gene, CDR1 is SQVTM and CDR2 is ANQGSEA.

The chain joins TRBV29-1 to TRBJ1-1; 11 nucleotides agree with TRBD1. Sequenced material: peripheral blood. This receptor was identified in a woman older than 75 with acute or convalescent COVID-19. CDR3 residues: CSGAPDRGLGAFF. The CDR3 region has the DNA TGCAGCGGAGCTCCGGACAGGGGGCTCGGAGCTTTCTTT. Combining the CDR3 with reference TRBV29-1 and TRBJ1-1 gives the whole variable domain SAVISQKPSRDICQRGTSLTIQCQVDSQVTMMFWYRQQPGQSLTLIATANQGSEATYESGFVIDKFPISRPNLTFSTLTVSNMSPEDSSIYLCSGAPDRGLGAFFGQGTRLTVV.